A selection of T cell receptor beta chains follows, all from one sample in a study of T cell responses to AZD1222 COVID-19 vaccine. The method was immunoSEQ multiplex PCR; TCRdb's version includes in-frame clones alone and lacks a portion of them. The table records about 160,000 clones, 88% of them present only once. Sequenced here: peripheral blood, sampled 28 days after the second AZD1222 dose. The receptors derive from an adult who received the AZD1222 COVID-19 vaccine. Each CDR3 is given with its conserved first and last residue. The order of the fields is J gene, clone size, D gene, V gene, CDR3 protein, CDR3 DNA. A D gene is named only where the DNA matches it firmly. Some rows mark clone size as missing; the rest say once, few, many or name a class of expanded clone.

TRBJ1-1,NA,NA,TRBV7-9,CASSLRWENTEAFF,TGTGCCAGCAGCCTACGCTGGGAGAACACTGAAGCTTTCTTT
TRBJ2-7,NA,TRBD2,TRBV10-1,CASSAISGMTYEQYF,TGCGCCAGCAGTGCCATTAGCGGGATGACCTACGAGCAGTACTTC
TRBJ1-3,NA,NA,TRBV25-1,CASRGSSSGNTIYF,TGTGCCAGCAGGGGGTCTAGCTCTGGAAACACCATATATTTT
TRBJ2-3,NA,NA,TRBV27,CASNPRWGTDTQYF,TGTGCCAGCAACCCTCGATGGGGCACAGATACGCAGTATTTT
TRBJ2-5,NA,TRBD2,TRBV4-2,CASSQEETSGWAQYF,TGTGCCAGCAGCCAAGAGGAAACTAGCGGGTGGGCCCAGTACTTC
TRBJ2-7,few,NA,TRBV10-1,CASSAGLRKEQYF,TGCGCCAGCAGTGCGGGACTGAGGAAAGAGCAGTACTTC
TRBJ2-5,NA,TRBD1,TRBV19,CASSIAPDREETQYF,TGTGCCAGTAGTATAGCCCCAGACAGGGAAGAGACCCAGTACTTC
TRBJ1-5,NA,NA,TRBV18,CASSPRGNLFSNQPQHF,TGTGCCAGCTCACCACGAGGCAACTTATTTAGCAATCAGCCCCAGCATTTT
TRBJ1-2,NA,NA,TRBV3-1/TRBV3-2,CASSQESKSGSYGYTF,TGTGCCAGCAGCCAAGAAAGTAAGTCCGGGTCCTATGGCTACACCTTC
TRBJ1-2,NA,NA,TRBV4-3,CASSQEGRYGYTF,TGCGCCAGCAGCCAGGAGGGGCGATATGGCTACACCTTC
TRBJ2-7,NA,NA,TRBV12-3/TRBV12-4,CASSLTPTYEQYF,TGTGCCAGCAGTTTAACCCCAACCTACGAGCAGTACTTC
TRBJ1-2,NA,NA,TRBV7-9,CASSPSGGGYTF,TGTGCCAGCAGCCCGTCCGGGGGTGGCTACACCTTC
TRBJ2-5,NA,NA,TRBV6-2/TRBV6-3,CASSYPGAQYF,TGTGCCAGCAGTTACCCGGGGGCCCAGTACTTC
TRBJ2-7,once,NA,TRBV19,CASSSMGAGEQYF,TGTGCCAGTAGCAGTATGGGAGCAGGTGAGCAGTACTTC
TRBJ2-7,NA,NA,TRBV11-3,CASSPRRETVGYEQYF,TGTGCCAGCAGCCCGAGGAGGGAGACAGTCGGCTACGAGCAGTACTTC
TRBJ2-3,NA,TRBD1,TRBV29-1,CSPRVRRQGRDTQYF,TGCAGCCCGCGGGTTCGGAGACAGGGGAGAGATACGCAGTATTTT
TRBJ1-1,NA,NA,TRBV3-1/TRBV3-2,CASSQVGSEAFF,TGTGCCAGCAGCCAAGTCGGGAGTGAAGCTTTCTTT
TRBJ1-5,NA,NA,TRBV10-3,CAIRESSRQPQHF,TGTGCCATCCGTGAGTCCAGCAGACAGCCCCAGCATTTT
TRBJ2-2,NA,TRBD1,TRBV19,CASRLLPGQSTGELFF,TGTGCCAGTAGGCTGCTCCCGGGACAGAGCACCGGGGAGCTGTTTTTT
TRBJ2-6,NA,TRBD1,TRBV5-8,CASSRDRYRSGANVLTF,TGTGCCAGCAGCCGGGACAGGTACCGCTCTGGGGCCAACGTCCTGACTTTC
TRBJ1-1,once,TRBD1,TRBV2,CASPGGVDTEAFF,TGTGCCAGTCCAGGGGGAGTTGACACTGAAGCTTTCTTT
TRBJ1-1,NA,TRBD1,TRBV7-6,CASSPTTGLNTEAFF,TGTGCCAGCAGCCCAACGACAGGGCTCAACACTGAAGCTTTCTTT
TRBJ2-2,NA,NA,TRBV2,CASRGVRAFGELFF,TGTGCCAGCAGGGGCGTTCGGGCCTTCGGGGAGCTGTTTTTT
TRBJ1-1,NA,NA,TRBV30,CASVRQARTEAFF,TGTGCCAGCGTCAGGCAGGCGCGAACTGAAGCTTTCTTT
TRBJ1-1,NA,TRBD1,TRBV5-1,CASSPRTGPQPEAFF,TGCGCCAGCAGCCCCCGGACAGGCCCCCAGCCCGAAGCTTTCTTT
TRBJ1-3,NA,NA,TRBV20-1,CSASFRFSGNTIYF,TGCAGTGCTAGTTTCCGGTTCTCTGGAAACACCATATATTTT
TRBJ1-2,NA,NA,TRBV6-5,CAIKTANYGYTF,TGTGCCATCAAGACAGCAAACTATGGCTACACCTTC
TRBJ1-1,NA,NA,TRBV19,CASSISWRTEAFF,TGTGCCAGTAGTATCTCCTGGCGCACTGAAGCTTTCTTT
TRBJ1-3,NA,NA,TRBV9,CASSVSLTNTIYF,TGTGCCAGCAGCGTTTCATTAACAAACACCATATATTTT
TRBJ1-6,NA,NA,TRBV7-9,CASSLGGGRNSPLHF,TGTGCCAGCAGCTTAGGCGGGGGGCGGAATTCACCCCTCCACTTT
TRBJ1-1,NA,NA,TRBV7-9,CASSLAGVSENTEAFF,TGTGCCAGCAGCTTAGCCGGGGTATCGGAGAACACTGAAGCTTTCTTT
TRBJ2-3,NA,NA,TRBV7-9,CASSSTRTGDTQYF,TGTGCCAGCAGCTCAACTAGGACGGGAGATACGCAGTATTTT
TRBJ1-5,NA,NA,TRBV6-1,CASSDTLIQPQHF,TGTGCCAGCAGTGATACCCTAATTCAGCCCCAGCATTTT
TRBJ1-5,NA,NA,TRBV27,CAVGGGPQPQHF,TGTGCCGTCGGGGGGGGGCCCCAGCCCCAGCATTTT
TRBJ1-6,once,TRBD1,TRBV9,CASSVGFRGSNNSPLHF,TGTGCCAGCAGCGTTGGATTCAGGGGGTCTAATAATTCACCCCTCCACTTT
TRBJ2-3,NA,TRBD1,TRBV18,CASSPGLAQGAEYF,TGTGCCAGCTCACCGGGCCTCGCTCAGGGGGCGGAGTATTTT
TRBJ1-2,NA,TRBD1,TRBV4-3,CASSQQLQGDYGYTF,TGCGCCAGCAGCCAACAGTTGCAGGGGGACTATGGCTACACCTTC
TRBJ2-2,once,TRBD1,TRBV6-1,CASSAMGQAKNTGELFF,TGTGCCAGCAGTGCCATGGGACAGGCTAAGAACACCGGGGAGCTGTTTTTT
TRBJ2-1,once,NA,TRBV5-6,CASSLVEGTYNEQFF,TGTGCCAGCAGCTTGGTTGAGGGGACCTACAATGAGCAGTTCTTC
TRBJ1-2,few,NA,TRBV5-5,CASSSGTSHLGYTF,TGTGCCAGCAGCTCCGGGACTTCCCACCTCGGCTACACCTTC
TRBJ1-4,NA,TRBD1,TRBV9,CASSPNRGLGEKLFF,TGTGCCAGCAGCCCGAACAGGGGTTTGGGTGAAAAACTGTTTTTT
TRBJ1-1,NA,NA,TRBV4-3,CASSQVGTEAFF,TGCGCCAGCAGCCAAGTGGGAACTGAAGCTTTCTTT
TRBJ1-4,NA,TRBD1,TRBV6-5,CASRVGQGAVKLFF,TGTGCCAGCAGAGTGGGACAGGGGGCCGTAAAACTGTTTTTT
TRBJ1-3,NA,NA,TRBV3-1/TRBV3-2,CASSQARFSGNTIYF,TGTGCCAGCAGCCAAGCTAGATTCTCTGGAAACACCATATATTTT
TRBJ2-5,NA,NA,TRBV7-2,CASSFGLSETQYF,TGTGCCAGCAGCTTTGGACTCTCAGAGACCCAGTACTTC
TRBJ1-2,NA,NA,TRBV3-1/TRBV3-2,CASSPGPVGVGYGYTF,TGTGCCAGCAGCCCAGGGCCCGTTGGGGTGGGATATGGCTACACCTTC
TRBJ1-5,NA,TRBD1,TRBV27,CASSFSQWTGEGQPQHF,TGTGCCAGCAGTTTCTCTCAATGGACAGGGGAAGGCCAGCCCCAGCATTTT
TRBJ1-2,NA,TRBD1,TRBV19,CASSPHRTGGYGYTF,TGTGCCAGTAGTCCCCATAGGACAGGGGGCTATGGCTACACCTTC
TRBJ1-5,NA,NA,TRBV19,CASSRGWWDGTNSNQPQHF,TGTGCCAGTAGTAGAGGGTGGTGGGACGGTACGAATAGCAATCAGCCCCAGCATTTT
TRBJ1-1,NA,NA,TRBV14,CASSQAEWSVGVF,TGTGCCAGCAGCCAGGCGGAATGGAGCGTGGGTGTCTTT
TRBJ2-3,once,NA,TRBV5-1,CASSLRGGTDTQYF,TGCGCCAGCAGCTTGCGAGGGGGGACAGATACGCAGTATTTT
TRBJ1-2,NA,TRBD1,TRBV6-5,CASTIGTAGYTF,TGTGCCAGCACCATAGGGACAGCCGGCTACACCTTC
TRBJ2-7,NA,NA,TRBV30,CAWSLTPQGEQYF,TGTGCCTGGAGCCTAACCCCACAAGGGGAGCAGTACTTC
TRBJ1-5,NA,NA,TRBV5-1,CASSLGMLGKGQPQHF,TGCGCCAGCAGCTTGGGTATGTTAGGGAAAGGTCAGCCCCAGCATTTT
TRBJ2-5,NA,TRBD2,TRBV3-1/TRBV3-2,CASILAGGETQYF,TGTGCCAGCATCCTAGCGGGGGGAGAGACCCAGTACTTC